This is a list of T cell receptor beta chains from one sample in a study of OX40 agonist ivuxolimab in advanced cancers. Using immunoSEQ multiplex PCR, the repertoire was profiled, and TCRdb retains in-frame clones only, with some absent. The table lists some 64,000 clones, 92% of them singletons. This specimen was CD4+ or CD8+ T cells sorted from blood, taken in a trial of the OX40 agonist ivuxolimab. The receptors derive from an adult with an advanced solid tumor such as melanoma, head and neck, liver or kidney cancer. Both conserved end residues are part of each CDR3. The D gene is left open where the match is weak. Size is stated for part of the rows, as once, few or many counts, or as a class when the clone is expanded.

clone size: once
V gene: TRBV29-1
CDR3 length: 15
J gene: TRBJ1-2
D gene: TRBD1
CDR3 DNA: TGCAGCGTTGAAGGTCACAACAGGGGTAACTATGGCTACACCTTC
CDR3 protein: CSVEGHNRGNYGYTF

clone size: -
V gene: TRBV9
CDR3 length: 16
J gene: TRBJ2-2
D gene: -
CDR3 DNA: TGTGCCAGCAGCGTAGATGGGGGCGATATCACCGGGGAGCTGTTTTTT
CDR3 protein: CASSVDGGDITGELFF

clone size: -
V gene: TRBV6-1
CDR3 length: 14
J gene: TRBJ1-6
D gene: -
CDR3 DNA: TGTGCCAGCAGTGAAATGGGGCAGGCCTTCCCCCTCCACTTT
CDR3 protein: CASSEMGQAFPLHF

clone size: -
V gene: TRBV7-2
CDR3 length: 14
J gene: TRBJ1-5
D gene: -
CDR3 DNA: TGTGCCAGCAGCCGTACAGTGGGAAATCAGCCCCAGCATTTT
CDR3 protein: CASSRTVGNQPQHF

clone size: -
V gene: TRBV6-5
CDR3 length: 16
J gene: TRBJ2-3
D gene: -
CDR3 DNA: TGTGCCAGCAGTTACTCACCGACCGCCTTCACAGATACGCAGTATTTT
CDR3 protein: CASSYSPTAFTDTQYF

clone size: -
V gene: TRBV6-6
CDR3 length: 12
J gene: TRBJ1-5
D gene: -
CDR3 DNA: TGTGCCAGCAGGAACAGGTATCAGCCCCAGCATTTT
CDR3 protein: CASRNRYQPQHF

clone size: -
V gene: TRBV19
CDR3 length: 14
J gene: TRBJ1-5
D gene: -
CDR3 DNA: TGTGCCACCCGGTTCGGGGGCCGAAATCAGCCCCAGCATTTT
CDR3 protein: CATRFGGRNQPQHF

clone size: once
V gene: TRBV9
CDR3 length: 15
J gene: TRBJ2-3
D gene: -
CDR3 DNA: TGTGCCAGCAGCGTGGATTCAGGGGGGACAGATACGCAGTATTTT
CDR3 protein: CASSVDSGGTDTQYF

clone size: -
V gene: TRBV14
CDR3 length: 16
J gene: TRBJ1-2
D gene: -
CDR3 DNA: TGTGCCAGCAGCCAAGTTCAGCCGGGGGCGATCCATGGCTACACCTTC
CDR3 protein: CASSQVQPGAIHGYTF

clone size: few
V gene: TRBV30
CDR3 length: 14
J gene: TRBJ1-3
D gene: -
CDR3 DNA: TGTGCCTGGAGCGATGGATTCTCTGGAAACACCATATATTTT
CDR3 protein: CAWSDGFSGNTIYF

clone size: -
V gene: TRBV6-1
CDR3 length: 16
J gene: TRBJ2-3
D gene: TRBD2
CDR3 DNA: TGTGCCAGCAGTGTGCTAGCGGGGGGGATCACAGATACGCAGTATTTT
CDR3 protein: CASSVLAGGITDTQYF

clone size: -
V gene: TRBV27
CDR3 length: 19
J gene: TRBJ2-7
D gene: TRBD1
CDR3 DNA: TGTGCCAGCCCCAGCCGGGACAGGAGGGCGATTGGGGGACCCTACGAGCAGTACTTC
CDR3 protein: CASPSRDRRAIGGPYEQYF

clone size: once
V gene: TRBV7-9
CDR3 length: 13
J gene: TRBJ2-4
D gene: -
CDR3 DNA: TGTGCCAGCAGCCCACTAGCCAAAAACATTCAGTACTTC
CDR3 protein: CASSPLAKNIQYF

clone size: -
V gene: TRBV4-3
CDR3 length: 16
J gene: TRBJ2-2
D gene: TRBD2
CDR3 DNA: TGCGCCAGCAGCCAGGGACTAGGCCCGAACACCGGGGAGCTGTTTTTT
CDR3 protein: CASSQGLGPNTGELFF

clone size: -
V gene: TRBV19
CDR3 length: 15
J gene: TRBJ2-1
D gene: TRBD2
CDR3 DNA: TGTGCCAGTAGTTGGCGGGGGAGCTCCTACAATGAGCAGTTCTTC
CDR3 protein: CASSWRGSSYNEQFF

clone size: -
V gene: TRBV4-1
CDR3 length: 15
J gene: TRBJ1-4
D gene: -
CDR3 DNA: TGCGCCAGCAGCCAAGACCCAGGGGTCGGAGAAAAACTGTTTTTT
CDR3 protein: CASSQDPGVGEKLFF

clone size: -
V gene: TRBV13
CDR3 length: 15
J gene: TRBJ2-1
D gene: TRBD2
CDR3 DNA: TGTGCCAGCAGAGTAATGCGGGAGGGCCCGAATGAGCAGTTCTTC
CDR3 protein: CASRVMREGPNEQFF

clone size: -
V gene: TRBV30
CDR3 length: 13
J gene: TRBJ2-3
D gene: -
CDR3 DNA: TGTGCCTGGAGTGTACTAGTCACAGATACGCAGTATTTT
CDR3 protein: CAWSVLVTDTQYF

clone size: once
V gene: TRBV11-3
CDR3 length: 12
J gene: TRBJ2-6
D gene: -
CDR3 DNA: TGTGCCAGCAGTCCTGGGGCCAACGTCCTGACTTTC
CDR3 protein: CASSPGANVLTF

clone size: -
V gene: TRBV5-1
CDR3 length: 13
J gene: TRBJ2-1
D gene: -
CDR3 DNA: TGCGCCAGCAGCTTTTCGAGAGCCAATGAGCAGTTCTTC
CDR3 protein: CASSFSRANEQFF

clone size: -
V gene: TRBV6-5
CDR3 length: 14
J gene: TRBJ1-5
D gene: TRBD1
CDR3 DNA: TGTGCCAGCAGTCACAGGGGGCACAATCAGCCCCAGCATTTT
CDR3 protein: CASSHRGHNQPQHF

clone size: -
V gene: TRBV21-1
CDR3 length: 15
J gene: TRBJ1-2
D gene: -
CDR3 DNA: TGTGCCAGCAGCAATCGGATTACTACCGTCTATGGCTACACCTTC
CDR3 protein: CASSNRITTVYGYTF

clone size: -
V gene: TRBV6-5
CDR3 length: 15
J gene: TRBJ2-7
D gene: -
CDR3 DNA: TGTGCCAGCAGTTCCACCCCGGGACTCCCAGGGGAGCAGTACTTC
CDR3 protein: CASSSTPGLPGEQYF

clone size: -
V gene: TRBV28
CDR3 length: 15
J gene: TRBJ1-5
D gene: -
CDR3 DNA: TGTGCCATCTCGGGTGGGTTGGTAAGCAATCAGCCCCAGCATTTT
CDR3 protein: CAISGGLVSNQPQHF

clone size: -
V gene: TRBV29-1
CDR3 length: 13
J gene: TRBJ2-2
D gene: TRBD2
CDR3 DNA: TGCAGCGCCATAGCGGGCGATACCGGGGAGCTGTTTTTT
CDR3 protein: CSAIAGDTGELFF

clone size: -
V gene: TRBV5-1
CDR3 length: 13
J gene: TRBJ1-1
D gene: -
CDR3 DNA: TGCGCCAGCAGCTTGGACCCACGGGGTGAAGCTTTCTTT
CDR3 protein: CASSLDPRGEAFF

clone size: -
V gene: TRBV6-5
CDR3 length: 14
J gene: TRBJ1-2
D gene: -
CDR3 DNA: TGTGCCAGCAGTTTGACCTATCTGGGTTACGGCTACACCTTC
CDR3 protein: CASSLTYLGYGYTF

clone size: -
V gene: TRBV7-3
CDR3 length: 15
J gene: TRBJ2-3
D gene: -
CDR3 DNA: TGTGCCAGCAGCTTAGGTGCGGGGCAAACAGATACGCAGTATTTT
CDR3 protein: CASSLGAGQTDTQYF

clone size: -
V gene: TRBV7-3
CDR3 length: 13
J gene: TRBJ1-5
D gene: -
CDR3 DNA: TGTGCCAGCAGCTTAACCCCCATTACGTCCCAGCATTTT
CDR3 protein: CASSLTPITSQHF

clone size: few
V gene: TRBV5-1
CDR3 length: 11
J gene: TRBJ1-5
D gene: -
CDR3 DNA: TGCGCCAGCAGCTTAGGTCAGCCCCAGCATTTT
CDR3 protein: CASSLGQPQHF

clone size: once
V gene: TRBV7-6
CDR3 length: 14
J gene: TRBJ2-1
D gene: TRBD2
CDR3 DNA: TGTGCCAGCAGCCCCGCGGGGGGGATAGATGAGCAGTTCTTC
CDR3 protein: CASSPAGGIDEQFF

clone size: few
V gene: TRBV11-2
CDR3 length: 17
J gene: TRBJ2-1
D gene: TRBD2
CDR3 DNA: TGTGCCAGCAGCTTAGTAAGCGGGAGCCACCCCCTCAATGAGCAGTTCTTC
CDR3 protein: CASSLVSGSHPLNEQFF

clone size: -
V gene: TRBV28
CDR3 length: 18
J gene: TRBJ2-1
D gene: TRBD2
CDR3 DNA: TGTGCCAGCAGTTCAGCCGGGTTGGGCGGGAGAGTTATGCTTGAGCAGTTCTTC
CDR3 protein: CASSSAGLGGRVMLEQFF

clone size: -
V gene: TRBV29-1
CDR3 length: 13
J gene: TRBJ1-2
D gene: -
CDR3 DNA: TGCAGCGTTGAACGGTCGGGGACTTATGGCTACACCTTC
CDR3 protein: CSVERSGTYGYTF

clone size: few
V gene: TRBV20-1
CDR3 length: 11
J gene: TRBJ1-2
D gene: -
CDR3 DNA: TGCAGTGCTAGAACAGGGTCTGGCTACACCTTC
CDR3 protein: CSARTGSGYTF

clone size: few
V gene: TRBV6-5
CDR3 length: 13
J gene: TRBJ1-5
D gene: -
CDR3 DNA: TGTGCCAGCAGTCTCACAGGGTATCAGCCCCAGCATTTT
CDR3 protein: CASSLTGYQPQHF

clone size: -
V gene: TRBV28
CDR3 length: 16
J gene: TRBJ1-5
D gene: -
CDR3 DNA: TGTGCCAGCAGTTTACTGGGGGCCGATAGCAATCAGCCCCAGCATTTT
CDR3 protein: CASSLLGADSNQPQHF

clone size: -
V gene: TRBV11-3
CDR3 length: 13
J gene: TRBJ2-5
D gene: -
CDR3 DNA: TGTGCCAGCAGCTTCCCTTTACAAGAGACCCAGTACTTC
CDR3 protein: CASSFPLQETQYF

clone size: once
V gene: TRBV5-8
CDR3 length: 14
J gene: TRBJ1-1
D gene: TRBD1
CDR3 DNA: TGTGCCAGCAGCTTACGACAGGGGAACACTGAAGCTTTCTTT
CDR3 protein: CASSLRQGNTEAFF

clone size: -
V gene: TRBV27
CDR3 length: 14
J gene: TRBJ1-5
D gene: -
CDR3 DNA: TGTGCCAGCAGTAATGGCAGGGTGAATCAGCCCCAGCATTTT
CDR3 protein: CASSNGRVNQPQHF

clone size: -
V gene: TRBV6-5
CDR3 length: 16
J gene: TRBJ1-3
D gene: -
CDR3 DNA: TGTGCCAGCAGTTACTCGGGTGGGGGAACTGGAAACACCATATATTTT
CDR3 protein: CASSYSGGGTGNTIYF